The rows below give T cell receptor beta chains drawn from one sample of a study of T cell repertoires in cytomegalovirus infection. In TCRdb, the reads were re-called with MiXCR into one record per CDR3 protein. In the table there are 200,000 to 300,000 distinct CDR3 sequences, approximately 9% of which are singletons. Sample: PBMCs. The receptors were sampled from a human donor in good health (CMV status not recorded). Some clones in this sample may be carry-over from other donors' samples. Both conserved end residues are part of each CDR3. A D gene is named only where the DNA matches it firmly. For some rows the clone size is stated as once, few or many, or as a class when expanded; others skip it.

D	size	V	J	length	DNA	CDR3
TRBD1	many	TRBV12-3/TRBV12-4	TRBJ1-1	16	TGTGCCAGCAGTCCAGGAACCGGGACAGGGAACACTGAAGCTTTCTTT	CASSPGTGTGNTEAFF
TRBD2	many	TRBV20-1	TRBJ2-3	14	TGCAGTGCCAACCTAGCGGGAGCCTCTGATACGCAGTATTTT	CSANLAGASDTQYF
TRBD2	many	TRBV19	TRBJ2-3	20	TGTGCCAGTAGTTCTACCCGATGGACTAGCGGGGGGAAACGCACCCATACGCAGTATTTT	CASSSTRWTSGGKRTHTQYF
TRBD1	few	TRBV30	TRBJ1-5	18	TGTGCCTGGAGCCAAAGACAGGGATGGGTGAGGAGCAATCAGCCCCAGCATTTT	CAWSQRQGWVRSNQPQHF
TRBD2	many	TRBV7-2	TRBJ2-1	17	TGTGCCAGCAGCTGGACCGGGACTAGCGGGAGGGCCAATGAGCAGTTCTTC	CASSWTGTSGRANEQFF
TRBD2	.	TRBV5-6	TRBJ2-5	17	TGTGCCAGCAGCTTGGGGACTAGCGGCCTGTACCAAGAGACCCAGTACTTC	CASSLGTSGLYQETQYF
TRBD1	many	TRBV29-1	TRBJ2-5	10	TGCAGCGTACAGGGGGTGGCCCAGTACTTC	CSVQGVAQYF
TRBD2	many	TRBV7-3	TRBJ2-5	14	TGTGCCAGCAGCCCCACTAGCGGTCAAGAGACCCAGTACTTC	CASSPTSGQETQYF
.	few	TRBV7-8	TRBJ2-5	14	TGTGCCAGCAGCTTAGGGTTTAGCTTGGAGACCCAGTACTTC	CASSLGFSLETQYF
TRBD1	many	TRBV7-6	TRBJ1-1	14	TGTGCCAGCAGCTTAAGGGACAGCCCATCTGAAGCTTTCTTT	CASSLRDSPSEAFF
.	many	TRBV6-1	TRBJ2-7	14	TGTGCCAGCAGTAGGACGGTGAGCTCCTACGAGCAGTACTTC	CASSRTVSSYEQYF
.	many	TRBV7-2	TRBJ2-4	16	TGTGCCAGCAGCTTAACCGGACCCGGAACCAAAAACATTCAGTACTTC	CASSLTGPGTKNIQYF
TRBD1	many	TRBV7-2	TRBJ2-4	13	TGTGCCAGCACCCGGGACAGGGTAAACATTCAGTACTTC	CASTRDRVNIQYF
TRBD1	few	TRBV25-1	TRBJ1-2	15	TGTGCCAGCAGTGAAGGACAGGGGCCGATTTATGGCTACACCTTC	CASSEGQGPIYGYTF
.	many	TRBV19	TRBJ2-3	12	TGTGCCAGTAGTATTGGTAAGAATACGCAGTATTTT	CASSIGKNTQYF
.	few	TRBV6-1	TRBJ1-2	12	TGTGCCAGCAGTGAAGGGGGGCGAGGCTACACCTTC	CASSEGGRGYTF
TRBD1	many	TRBV5-6	TRBJ1-2	14	TGTGCCAGCTCAACCGGGGACAGGGACTATGGCTACACCTTC	CASSTGDRDYGYTF
.	.	TRBV19	TRBJ1-4	16	TGTGCCAGTAGTAAATGGACAGACGCAACTAATGAAAAACTGTTTTTT	CASSKWTDATNEKLFF
.	many	TRBV20-1	TRBJ2-3	17	TGCAGTGCACCTACCTGGGAACAGGGTTGGAGCACAGATACGCAGTATTTT	CSAPTWEQGWSTDTQYF
TRBD1	.	TRBV5-1	TRBJ2-4	13	TGCGCCAGCAGCTCGGGACAGAAAAACATTCAGTACTTC	CASSSGQKNIQYF
TRBD1	many	TRBV7-2	TRBJ2-7	16	TGTGCCAGCACCAAAACACCTCCGGGACAGGGGGGCGAGCAGTACTTC	CASTKTPPGQGGEQYF
TRBD2	many	TRBV7-2	TRBJ2-1	17	TGTGCCAGCAGCTTACCTGCGACTAGCGGGAGGGCCAAAGAGCAGTTCTTC	CASSLPATSGRAKEQFF
.	many	TRBV12-3/TRBV12-4	TRBJ2-2	14	TGTGCCAGCAGGGCTACGGATAAGGACGGGGAGCTGTTTTTT	CASRATDKDGELFF
TRBD1	few	TRBV5-5	TRBJ1-1	18	TGTGCCAGCAGCTTGTTTCGGACAGGGACCACGATGAACACTGAAGCTTTCTTT	CASSLFRTGTTMNTEAFF
.	many	TRBV7-2	TRBJ1-5	17	TGTGCCAGCACCGGCGGGGATCGGGGATTCGGCAATCAGCCCCAGCATTTT	CASTGGDRGFGNQPQHF
TRBD1	.	TRBV20-1	TRBJ1-2	13	TGCAGTGCCCAGGGGGAAAGGGGAAGGGGCTACACCTTC	CSAQGERGRGYTF
.	many	TRBV7-2	TRBJ1-5	13	TGTGCCAGCAGCCCAGCACGGACTAGGGCCCAGCATTTT	CASSPARTRAQHF
.	.	TRBV15	TRBJ1-6	16	TGTGCCACCAGCAGGGATGTCGACTCCTATAATTCACCCCTCCACTTT	CATSRDVDSYNSPLHF
TRBD1	many	TRBV7-2	TRBJ1-5	14	TGTGCCAGCAGCTTCCAGGGACAGGATCAGCCCCAGCATTTT	CASSFQGQDQPQHF
.	.	TRBV29-1	TRBJ2-7	16	TGCAGCGTTGAAGATCGGACAGCCGATGGGGGGCTCGGGCAGTACTTC	CSVEDRTADGGLGQYF
.	many	TRBV7-2	TRBJ2-1	17	TGTGCCAGCAGCTTAGCCAGGGGACGGAGCTCCTACAATGAGCAGTTCTTC	CASSLARGRSSYNEQFF
TRBD2	.	TRBV3-1	TRBJ2-5	18	TGTGCCAGCAGCCGAAGACTAGCGGGAGTGCAAGTTGGAGAGACCCAGTACTTC	CASSRRLAGVQVGETQYF
.	many	TRBV11-2	TRBJ2-7	15	TGTGCCAGCAGCTTAGACCTGGACAGACCCTACGAGCAGTACTTC	CASSLDLDRPYEQYF
.	many	TRBV7-3	TRBJ2-3	13	TGTGCCAGCAGCTTAAGACGCGAAGATACGCAGTATTTT	CASSLRREDTQYF
TRBD1	many	TRBV7-2	TRBJ1-4	16	TGTGCCAGCAGCTCGATCCCGGGACAGGGCCCCAGAAAACTGTTTTTT	CASSSIPGQGPRKLFF
TRBD1	.	TRBV11-3	TRBJ2-1	17	TGTGCCAGCAGCTTATTAGGACAGGGGAGCCGGAACAATGAGCAGTTCTTC	CASSLLGQGSRNNEQFF
.	many	TRBV7-9	TRBJ2-1	16	TGTGCCAGCAGCTTAACAATTGCAGCCTCCTACAATGAGCAGTTCTTC	CASSLTIAASYNEQFF
.	.	TRBV25-1	TRBJ2-7	11	TGTGCCAGCAGGAACGTCTACGAGCAGTACTTC	CASRNVYEQYF
TRBD1	many	TRBV7-9	TRBJ2-7	15	TGTGCCAGCAGCTCAAGGACAGGGCTAGTCGATGAGCAGTACTTC	CASSSRTGLVDEQYF
.	many	TRBV4-3	TRBJ2-5	15	TGCGCCAGCAGCCAAGGTGACACAGGGATCGAGACCCAGTACTTC	CASSQGDTGIETQYF
TRBD2	.	TRBV20-1	TRBJ2-5	15	TGCAGTGCTGTGGGGCGGGAGGGCCTTAGTGAGACCCAGTACTTC	CSAVGREGLSETQYF
.	many	TRBV5-6	TRBJ2-7	13	TGTGCCAGCAGGAGGATCCTCGGGTACGAGCAGTACTTC	CASRRILGYEQYF
TRBD1	few	TRBV6-5	TRBJ1-6	15	TGTGCCAGCAACACTGGGACAGGGGCTAATTCACCCCTCCACTTT	CASNTGTGANSPLHF
.	many	TRBV28	TRBJ2-5	14	TGTGCCAGCAGTCGGGGGGCGGCTCAAGAGACCCAGTACTTC	CASSRGAAQETQYF
TRBD1	.	TRBV20-1	TRBJ1-6	16	TGCAGTGCTAGAGCTACTTCCGGGACAGCCAATTCACCCCTCCACTTT	CSARATSGTANSPLHF
.	few	TRBV20-1	TRBJ2-3	10	TGCAGTGCTAGTACAGATACGCAGTATTTT	CSASTDTQYF
.	many	TRBV7-9	TRBJ1-5	15	TGTGCCAGCAGCTACGGCTGGGGGAAGGATCAGCCCCAGCATTTT	CASSYGWGKDQPQHF
TRBD1	many	TRBV4-3	TRBJ1-2	15	TGCGCCAGCAGCCCATCACAGGGGACGACTTATGGCTACACCTTC	CASSPSQGTTYGYTF
TRBD1	many	TRBV20-1	TRBJ1-5	15	TGCAGTGCTAGACGACAGGGGTCTAGCAATCAGCCCCAGCATTTT	CSARRQGSSNQPQHF
.	many	TRBV7-2	TRBJ1-5	14	TGTGCCAGCAGCGGGGACGGCCGCAATCAGCCCCAGCATTTT	CASSGDGRNQPQHF
TRBD1	few	TRBV19	TRBJ2-7	14	TGTGCCAGTAGAAAGGGGGCCAACTCCTACGAGCAGTACTTC	CASRKGANSYEQYF
TRBD1	many	TRBV12-3/TRBV12-4	TRBJ2-7	15	TGTGCCAGCAGAAGGACAGGGGGACTCTCCTACGAGCAGTACTTC	CASRRTGGLSYEQYF
.	many	TRBV30	TRBJ1-4	13	TGTGCCTGGATGAACAGGGATAATGAAAAACTGTTTTTT	CAWMNRDNEKLFF
.	few	TRBV2	TRBJ2-7	14	TGTGCCAGCAGTTTTCTCGAGCTGGCGGATGAGCAGTACTTC	CASSFLELADEQYF
.	few	TRBV9	TRBJ2-5	16	TGTGCCAGCAGCGTAGGAGGGGCGAGGGTCGTGGAGACCCAGTACTTC	CASSVGGARVVETQYF